This passage covers 21 T cell receptor beta chains from one sample sequenced in a study of shared clonotypes between healthy human individuals. The protocol was immunoSEQ multiplex PCR, while the TCRdb copy is restricted to in-frame clones and leaves out a portion. The data show fewer than 2.5 million clones, 90% to 95% seen once. What was sequenced was naive CD4+ T cells from PBMCs. Sample subset: CD45RA+ positively selected. Receptors originate from a man between 18 and 35 years old in good health. Some clones in this sample may be carry-over from other donors' samples.

V is TRBV29-1 and J is TRBJ2-7, with 7 bases identical to TRBD1. Germline V lookup: CDR1 SQVTM, CDR2 ANQGSEA. This CDR3 contains 12 residues. Trimming removed 7 bases from V and 7 bases from J; junction bases left unmatched: 10. Written as DNA, the CDR3 is TGCAGCGGACGGGACAGCACTGGGGAGCAGTACTTC. Its translation: CSGRDSTGEQYF.

The chain uses TRBV2 and TRBJ2-2, with 9 bases that match TRBD2. The CDR3 is 15 amino acids. V lost 4 bases, J lost 6 bases, and 6 bases stayed unmatched. The germline gives CDR1 SNHLY, CDR2 FYNNEI. Written as DNA, the CDR3 is TGTGCCAGCAGTGCGACTAGCGGCACCCCCGGGGAGCTGTTTTTT. Translating it yields CASSATSGTPGELFF.

A word on this clone: Other DNA sequences within the sample encode an identical CDR3. The chain recombines TRBV2 with TRBJ1-3; 9 bases line up with TRBD1. The CDR3 is 14 amino acids. Germline CDR1 SNHLY, CDR2 FYNNEI. J lost 2 bases, V lost 5 bases, and 1 base had no gene match. The CDR3 here is CASSRQGAGNTIYF. The CDR3 nucleotides are TGTGCCAGCAGTAGACAGGGGGCTGGAAACACCATATATTTT.

This chain connects TRBV14 to TRBJ2-7; D gene uncertain. Trimming shortened V by 1 base and J by 2 bases, and 12 bases separated the two germline ends. The germline V gene encodes CDR1 SGHDN and CDR2 FVKESK. This CDR3 is built from 15 residues. The CDR3 DNA is TGTGCCAGCAGCCAAGTCACAGCCCCAACCTACGAGCAGTACTTC. Protein: CASSQVTAPTYEQYF.

V gene TRBV30 combines with J gene TRBJ1-5; D may be TRBD1 (5 bases). The germline CDR1 and CDR2 sequences are GTSNPN and SVGIG (reference sequence). This CDR3 spans 15 amino acids. The ends were cut back, 0 bases at V and 4 bases at J, with 13 bases in the middle. The CDR3 bases are TGTGCCTGGAGTGTACGCAGGGATTGGAATCAGCCCCAGCATTTT. The encoded protein is CAWSVRRDWNQPQHF.

The chain uses TRBV4-2 and TRBJ2-7; TRBD2 might be the D (6 bases). This CDR3 is 17 amino acids long. CDR1 LGHNA and CDR2 YNFKEQ come from the germline V gene. V dropped 1 base and J dropped 7 bases, with 23 bases sitting between them. The CDR3 spells CASSQGAGGTASWEQYF. DNA for the CDR3: TGTGCCAGCAGCCAAGGGGCCGGCGGGACTGCCAGCTGGGAGCAGTACTTC.

This clone was counted a few times. In nucleotides, the CDR3 is TGTGCCAGCAGCTTAGAACAGCTGAACACTGAAGCTTTCTTT. This translates into CASSLEQLNTEAFF. This chain links TRBV7-8 with TRBJ1-1; D gene ambiguous. Germline-derived CDR1 and CDR2 are SGHVS and FQNEAQ. Between the trimmed V and J ends, which lost 1 base and 0 bases, there was a span of 6 bases. The CDR3 has 14 residues.

This clone occurred once. The CDR3 loop reads CASSQLPYGYTF. The CDR3 DNA reads TGTGCCAGCAGTCAATTACCTTATGGCTACACCTTC. The chain combines TRBV6-5 with TRBJ1-2, with unresolved D. The V end lost 5 bases, the J end lost 5 bases, and 9 bases lay between the germline ends. This CDR3 spans 12 amino acids. In germline, CDR1 is MNHEY, CDR2 SVGAGI.

This clone was seen more than once but under ten times. The chain has TRBV7-3 and TRBJ2-3; 7 positions match TRBD1. V lost 0 bases, J lost 0 bases, and 6 bases stayed unmatched. There are 17 residues in the CDR3. CDR1 is SGHTA, CDR2 FQGTGA, per germline. The CDR3 DNA reads TGTGCCAGCAGCTTAACCCGGGACAGCTTTAGCACAGATACGCAGTATTTT. This gives the protein CASSLTRDSFSTDTQYF. Drawing the rest from reference TRBV7-3 and TRBJ2-3, the complete variable domain is GAGVSQTPSNKVTEKGKYVELRCDPISGHTALYWYRQSLGQGPEFLIYFQGTGAADDSGLPNDRFFAVRPEGSVSTLKIQRTERGDSAVYLCASSLTRDSFSTDTQYFGPGTRLTVL.

The chain links TRBV27 to TRBJ2-2; D might be TRBD1 (5 bases). Germline V gives CDR1 MNHEY, CDR2 SMNVEV (reference sequence). V dropped 5 bases and J dropped 4 bases, with 8 bases sitting between them. This CDR3 has 13 amino acids. The CDR3 bases are TGTGCCAGCAGTCCCAGGGTCACCGGGGAGCTGTTTTTT. Translating gives CASSPRVTGELFF.

The V gene is TRBV27, the J gene TRBJ1-1; maybe TRBD1 (6 bases). Trimming removed 7 bases at V and 4 bases at J, with 13 bases between. Germline V gene sequence: CDR1 MNHEY, CDR2 SMNVEV (reference sequence). This CDR3 has 13 residues. Here the CDR3 reads CASKILGGTEAFF. CDR3 nucleotide sequence: TGTGCCAGCAAAATACTAGGGGGCACTGAAGCTTTCTTT.

The V call is TRBV14, the J call TRBJ2-7, with D maybe TRBD2 (5 bases). In germline, CDR1 is SGHDN, CDR2 FVKESK. The CDR3 has 14 amino acids. V was trimmed by 5 bases and J by 2 bases, leaving 13 bases between them. DNA of the CDR3: TGTGCCAGCAGCAGCCCACGGGGAGCCTACGAGCAGTACTTC. Translation gives CASSSPRGAYEQYF.

The chain joins TRBV25-1 to TRBJ2-7; tentatively, D is TRBD1 or TRBD2 (5 bases each). The CDR3 covers 13 residues. The V end was cut by 4 bases, the J end by 5 bases, with 12 bases between. The germline gives CDR1 MGHDK, CDR2 SYGVNS. In nucleotides, the CDR3 is TGTGCCAGCAGTGTTCCCGGGGCTAACGAGCAGTACTTC. Amino acid sequence: CASSVPGANEQYF.

This chain joins TRBV7-9 and TRBJ2-4; 7 nucleotides line up with TRBD2. The V and J ends lost 3 bases and 6 bases, in that order; junction bases with no gene match: 14. The germline V gene has CDR1 SEHNR and CDR2 FQNEAQ (reference sequence). There are 17 residues in the CDR3. The DNA of the CDR3 is TGTGCCAGCAGCTTGTTGGAGGGTGCACCGGGGGGAAACATTCAGTACTTC. Translating gives CASSLLEGAPGGNIQYF. Drawing the rest from reference TRBV7-9 and TRBJ2-4, the complete variable domain is DTGVSQNPRHKITKRGQNVTFRCDPISEHNRLYWYRQTLGQGPEFLTYFQNEAQLEKSRLLSDRFSAERPKGSFSTLEIQRTEQGDSAMYLCASSLLEGAPGGNIQYFGAGTRLSVL.

The chain is built from TRBV10-3 and TRBJ1-1, with D uncertain. The germline V gene has CDR1 ENHRY and CDR2 SYGVKD. Trimming took 4 bases from V and 4 from J, leaving 16 bases between them. The CDR3 sequence is 15 residues long. Here the CDR3 reads CAISAGGSGSTEAFF. The CDR3 DNA follows: TGTGCCATCAGTGCGGGCGGATCTGGGAGCACTGAAGCTTTCTTT.

As to this clone: This same CDR3 is encoded by further DNA sequences in the sample. This rearrangement joins TRBV9 to TRBJ2-2; D uncertain. The germline CDR1 and CDR2 sequences are SGDLS and YYNGEE. Trimming left V 0 bases short and J 2 bases short, with 5 bases between. This CDR3 comprises 14 residues. CDR3 loop: CASSVGVNTGELFF. CDR3 nucleotide sequence: TGTGCCAGCAGCGTAGGTGTAAACACCGGGGAGCTGTTTTTT.

The chain is built from TRBV29-1 and TRBJ1-2; no definite D call. This CDR3 has 13 residues. The V end lost 7 bases, the J end lost 2 bases, and 14 bases lay between the germline ends. CDR1 is SQVTM, CDR2 ANQGSEA, per germline. CDR3 residues: CSARAGGNYGYTF. The CDR3 nucleotides are TGCAGCGCCCGGGCGGGAGGAAACTATGGCTACACCTTC.

CDR3 bases: TGTGCCAGCAGCTTATTTGGCAGCGTCGGCACCGGGGAGCTGTTTTTT. This gives the protein CASSLFGSVGTGELFF. V usage is TRBV11-2 and J usage is TRBJ2-2; D not resolved. From germline, CDR1 is SGHAT and CDR2 FQNNGV. Trimming took 2 bases from V and 4 from J, leaving 14 bases between them. The CDR3 totals 16 residues.

This rearrangement joins TRBV25-1 to TRBJ1-3; 10 bases fit TRBD1. This CDR3 is built from 15 residues. Germline-derived CDR1 and CDR2 are MGHDK and SYGVNS. V was clipped by 6 bases and J by 2 bases; unmatched bases: 4. In DNA, the CDR3 is TGTGCCAGCAGCTCCGACAGGGGGCCTGGAAACACCATATATTTT. It specifies CASSSDRGPGNTIYF.

With respect to this clone: The sample contains more than one DNA sequence encoding this CDR3. The chain recombines TRBV18 with TRBJ1-1, with D unresolved. This CDR3 contains 11 residues. With 3 bases removed from V and 3 bases from J, the gap between germline ends came to 2 bases. Germline V gene lookup returns CDR1 KGHSH and CDR2 LQKENI. CDR3 region: CASSPDTEAFF. CDR3 DNA: TGTGCCAGCTCACCCGACACTGAAGCTTTCTTT.

Points on this clone: Distinct nucleotide sequences in the sample also encode this CDR3. The CDR3 sequence is CASSLSGGYGYTF. DNA of the CDR3: TGTGCCAGCAGCTTGAGCGGGGGCTATGGCTACACCTTC. This sequence joins TRBV5-5 and TRBJ1-2, with D maybe TRBD1 (5 bases). CDR3 size: 13 residues. Trimming cost V 1 base and J 4 bases, with 8 bases left between them. CDR1 is SGHKS and CDR2 is YYEKEE in the germline V gene (reference sequence).